Detailed here is one T cell receptor beta chain. Its antigen is still unknown. Other DNA variants within this sample encode the same CDR3. It was with 60 Vbeta and 13 Jbeta primers that the PCR ran. Original processing methods: Roughly 9.9 million shared chains were among the approximately 87 million unique TCR beta chains that a later analysis counted. Only in-frame clones appear in the TCRdb table, and some are missing; sequencing was by immunoSEQ multiplex PCR. That table gives V, J and clone size, and the DNA gave D and trimming. This sample yields hundreds of thousands of clones, of which over 65% are seen a single time; approximately 0.63% belongs to the top ten. Healthy bone marrow donors made up the cohort. The sample originates from a study of cytomegalovirus exposure and HLA in healthy donors. In the study overall: In a previous analysis, about 100 million unique TCR beta sequences were found from about 190 million T cells.

Findings and caveats of the study: TCR beta sequences reportedly predicted most subjects' HLA-A and HLA-B alleles accurately.

CDR1 and CDR2 from the germline V gene are SEHNR and FQNEAQ (reference sequence). The CDR3 length is 18 residues. With 3 bases removed from V and 3 bases from J, the gap between germline ends came to 21 bases. The TCR originated in a man younger than 35 in good health and CMV-seronegative. The chain combines TRBV7-9 with TRBJ1-3; TRBD1 might be the D (6 bases). Sample: PBMCs. CDR3 residues: CASSFSWAGEEVGNTIYF. The CDR3 region has the DNA TGTGCCAGCAGCTTTAGTTGGGCAGGGGAAGAGGTTGGAAACACCATATATTTT. Using reference TRBV7-9 and TRBJ1-3 for the parts outside the CDR3, the full variable domain is DTGVSQNPRHKITKRGQNVTFRCDPISEHNRLYWYRQTLGQGPEFLTYFQNEAQLEKSRLLSDRFSAERPKGSFSTLEIQRTEQGDSAMYLCASSFSWAGEEVGNTIYFGEGSWLTVV.